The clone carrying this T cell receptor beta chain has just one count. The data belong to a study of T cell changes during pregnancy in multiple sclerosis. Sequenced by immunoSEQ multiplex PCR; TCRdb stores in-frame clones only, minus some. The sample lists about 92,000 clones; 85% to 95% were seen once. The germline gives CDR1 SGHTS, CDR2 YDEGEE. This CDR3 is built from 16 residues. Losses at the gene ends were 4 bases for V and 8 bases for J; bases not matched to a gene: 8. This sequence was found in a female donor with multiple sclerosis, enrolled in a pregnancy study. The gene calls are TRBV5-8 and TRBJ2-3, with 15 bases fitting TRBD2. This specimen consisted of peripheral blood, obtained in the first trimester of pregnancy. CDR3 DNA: TGTGCCAGCAGCGCTGGGACTAGCGGGAGGCGCGGTACGCAGTATTTT. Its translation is CASSAGTSGRRGTQYF.